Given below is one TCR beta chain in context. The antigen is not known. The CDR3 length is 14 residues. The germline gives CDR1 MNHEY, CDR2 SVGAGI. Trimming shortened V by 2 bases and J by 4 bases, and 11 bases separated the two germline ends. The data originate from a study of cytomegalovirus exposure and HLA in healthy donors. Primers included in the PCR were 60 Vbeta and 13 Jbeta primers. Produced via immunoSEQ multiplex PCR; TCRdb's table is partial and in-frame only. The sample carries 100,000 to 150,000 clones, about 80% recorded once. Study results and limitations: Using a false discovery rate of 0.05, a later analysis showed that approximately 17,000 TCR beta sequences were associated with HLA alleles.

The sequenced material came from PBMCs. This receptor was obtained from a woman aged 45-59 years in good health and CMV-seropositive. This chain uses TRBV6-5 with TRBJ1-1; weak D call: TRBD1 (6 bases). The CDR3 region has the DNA TGTGCCAGCAGTTACGGAGGGGGGGCCACTGAAGCTTTCTTT. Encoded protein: CASSYGGGATEAFF.